The rows below give T cell receptor beta chains drawn from one sample of a study of blood T cell repertoires in COVID-19. Measured with immunoSEQ multiplex PCR; TCRdb has only the in-frame clones, and not every one. Found here are some 200,000 clones, around 90% of them singletons; the top ten hold about 8.8%. Material for sequencing was PBMCs or T cells enriched from blood (not recorded which). Receptor source: a woman younger than 35 who had recovered from COVID-19. Each CDR3 is given with its conserved first and last residue. The D gene is left open where the match is weak. Rows may omit the clone size; those that give it use once, few, many or a size class.

len,abundance,j_gene,v_gene,d_gene,CDR3aa,CDR3nt
14,NA,TRBJ1-1,TRBV5-1,NA,CASSLDGMNTEAFF,TGCGCCAGCAGCTTGGATGGCATGAACACTGAAGCTTTCTTT
14,NA,TRBJ1-1,TRBV19,NA,CASLRGPMNTEAFF,TGTGCCAGTCTCCGGGGTCCCATGAACACTGAAGCTTTCTTT
14,NA,TRBJ2-7,TRBV13,NA,CASSLRAGQDEQYF,TGTGCCAGCAGCTTAAGGGCAGGGCAGGACGAGCAGTACTTC
13,NA,TRBJ2-5,TRBV9,NA,CASSVGRKETQYF,TGTGCCAGCAGCGTAGGGCGGAAAGAGACCCAGTACTTC
12,NA,TRBJ1-2,TRBV9,TRBD1,CASNKGAQGYTF,TGTGCCAGCAATAAGGGGGCGCAGGGCTACACCTTC
13,NA,TRBJ1-2,TRBV10-3,TRBD1,CAIREDRDYGYTF,TGTGCCATCAGGGAAGACAGGGACTATGGCTACACCTTC
12,NA,TRBJ1-2,TRBV11-2,NA,CASSPYRDGYTF,TGTGCCAGCAGCCCATACAGGGATGGCTACACCTTC
16,NA,TRBJ2-3,TRBV5-5,TRBD2,CASSSSLAGLGDTQYF,TGTGCCAGCAGCTCCTCACTAGCGGGGTTGGGAGATACGCAGTATTTT
15,NA,TRBJ2-2,TRBV28,TRBD1,CASRPGQQNTGELFF,TGTGCCAGCAGGCCGGGACAGCAGAACACCGGGGAGCTGTTTTTT
16,NA,TRBJ1-2,TRBV28,TRBD1,CASSSPRDSGPYGYTF,TGTGCCAGCAGCTCCCCTCGGGACAGTGGCCCCTATGGCTACACCTTC
12,NA,TRBJ2-7,TRBV18,TRBD2,CASRSGGYEQYF,TGTGCCAGCCGTAGCGGGGGGTACGAGCAGTACTTC
17,once,TRBJ1-1,TRBV4-2,NA,CASSQGGGMLMNTEAFF,TGTGCCAGCAGCCAAGGTGGCGGGATGCTCATGAACACTGAAGCTTTCTTT
14,NA,TRBJ1-2,TRBV5-4,TRBD1,CASSPGQGSYGYTF,TGTGCCAGCAGCCCGGGACAGGGAAGTTATGGCTACACCTTC
11,NA,TRBJ2-1,TRBV30,NA,CACAGYNEQFF,TGTGCCTGCGCGGGTTACAATGAGCAGTTCTTC
15,NA,TRBJ2-2,TRBV9,TRBD2,CASSNGLAGPGELFF,TGTGCCAGCAGCAACGGACTAGCGGGGCCCGGGGAGCTGTTTTTT
11,NA,TRBJ1-2,TRBV20-1,NA,CSAAPRGSYTF,TGCAGTGCCGCCCCACGGGGTAGCTACACCTTC
14,NA,TRBJ2-2,TRBV4-1,NA,CASSQVFRVGELFF,TGCGCCAGCAGCCAAGTTTTCCGTGTGGGGGAGCTGTTTTTT
15,NA,TRBJ2-1,TRBV27,NA,CASSFGGPSYNEQFF,TGTGCCAGCAGTTTCGGGGGACCCTCCTACAATGAGCAGTTCTTC
13,NA,TRBJ1-1,TRBV19,NA,CASSDTLNTEAFF,TGTGCCAGTAGTGACACTTTGAACACTGAAGCTTTCTTT
11,once,TRBJ1-1,TRBV20-1,NA,CSARRQFEAFF,TGCAGTGCTAGGAGACAGTTTGAAGCTTTCTTT
14,NA,TRBJ2-7,TRBV10-2,TRBD2,CASRLAGGQYEQYF,TGCGCCAGCAGACTAGCGGGGGGGCAGTACGAGCAGTACTTC
12,NA,TRBJ2-7,TRBV10-3,NA,CAISTGSYEQYF,TGTGCCATCAGTACGGGTTCCTACGAGCAGTACTTC
13,NA,TRBJ1-1,TRBV7-2,NA,CASSIRRTDEAFF,TGTGCCAGCAGCATCCGACGGACAGATGAAGCTTTCTTT
14,NA,TRBJ2-3,TRBV27,TRBD2,CASREGLAGDTQYF,TGTGCCAGCAGGGAGGGACTAGCGGGAGATACGCAGTATTTT
15,NA,TRBJ1-4,TRBV5-1,TRBD1,CASSPNIGQAEKLFF,TGCGCCAGCAGCCCGAATATAGGACAGGCGGAAAAACTGTTTTTT
15,NA,TRBJ2-1,TRBV11-2,TRBD2,CASSPLLAGRGEQFF,TGTGCCAGCAGCCCCTTACTAGCGGGGAGGGGTGAGCAGTTCTTC
12,few,TRBJ2-7,TRBV7-9,TRBD1,CASSSTGDEQYF,TGTGCCAGCAGCTCGACAGGGGACGAGCAGTACTTC
16,NA,TRBJ2-1,TRBV9,NA,CASSVAPGSSYNEQFF,TGTGCCAGCAGCGTAGCCCCCGGGAGCTCCTACAATGAGCAGTTCTTC
15,NA,TRBJ1-1,TRBV9,TRBD1,CASSVGDRVDTEAFF,TGTGCCAGCAGCGTAGGGGACAGGGTGGACACTGAAGCTTTCTTT
16,NA,TRBJ2-2,TRBV5-1,TRBD2,CASSLRLAGNTGELFF,TGCGCCAGCAGCTTGCGGCTAGCGGGGAACACCGGGGAGCTGTTTTTT
12,once,TRBJ2-5,TRBV10-2,NA,CASSQRGRPQYF,TGCGCCAGCAGCCAAAGAGGTCGTCCCCAGTACTTC
15,once,TRBJ1-2,TRBV5-1,NA,CASSPWTVDGDGYTF,TGCGCCAGCAGCCCGTGGACAGTGGATGGCGATGGCTACACCTTC
15,NA,TRBJ2-2,TRBV7-6,TRBD2,CASSRGTSGTGELFF,TGTGCCAGCAGCCGCGGGACTAGCGGTACCGGGGAGCTGTTTTTT
15,NA,TRBJ2-7,TRBV3-1/TRBV3-2,TRBD1,CASSLLETGAYEQYF,TGTGCCAGCAGCCTTTTGGAGACAGGGGCTTACGAGCAGTACTTC
14,NA,TRBJ2-2,TRBV7-9,NA,CASQTTGNTGELFF,TGTGCCTCCCAAACTACAGGGAACACCGGGGAGCTGTTTTTT
15,NA,TRBJ1-1,TRBV9,NA,CASSVDGKVNTEAFF,TGTGCCAGCAGCGTAGACGGGAAAGTTAACACTGAAGCTTTCTTT
15,NA,TRBJ1-4,TRBV20-1,NA,CSASQRLTTNEKLFF,TGCAGTGCTAGTCAGCGCTTAACAACTAATGAAAAACTGTTTTTT
14,NA,TRBJ2-1,TRBV7-9,TRBD1,CASSLSTGGNEQFF,TGTGCCAGCAGCTTGTCGACAGGGGGTAATGAGCAGTTCTTC
15,NA,TRBJ1-6,TRBV5-1,NA,CASSSRTAYNSPLHF,TGCGCCAGCAGCTCGCGGACAGCCTATAATTCACCCCTCCACTTT
13,NA,TRBJ2-7,TRBV6-1,TRBD1,CASSEDPGQGAYF,TGTGCCAGCAGTGAAGACCCGGGACAGGGGGCGTACTTC
16,NA,TRBJ1-3,TRBV9,NA,CASSVDGQEAGNTIYF,TGTGCCAGCAGCGTAGATGGTCAGGAGGCTGGAAACACCATATATTTT
18,NA,TRBJ1-4,TRBV18,TRBD1,CASSPTGQSSATNEKLFF,TGTGCCAGCTCACCAACGGGACAGAGTTCAGCAACTAATGAAAAACTGTTTTTT
12,many,TRBJ2-3,TRBV29-1,TRBD2,CSAGGATDTQYF,TGCAGCGCCGGGGGGGCGACAGATACGCAGTATTTT
17,NA,TRBJ2-3,TRBV7-6,TRBD2,CASSLYMTSGVSDTQYF,TGTGCCAGCAGCTTATATATGACTAGCGGGGTCTCAGATACGCAGTATTTT
15,NA,TRBJ2-1,TRBV6-5,TRBD2,CASRRAGEPYNEQFF,TGTGCCAGCAGACGAGCGGGGGAGCCCTACAATGAGCAGTTCTTC
10,NA,TRBJ2-1,TRBV10-3,NA,CAIGVEEQFF,TGTGCCATCGGAGTGGAGGAGCAGTTCTTC
13,NA,TRBJ1-2,TRBV11-2,NA,CASSLQQGGGYTF,TGTGCCAGCAGCTTGCAACAGGGTGGTGGCTACACCTTC
15,NA,TRBJ2-1,TRBV18,TRBD2,CASSSIAGYGGEQFF,TGTGCCAGCTCAAGTATAGCGGGGTATGGTGGTGAGCAGTTCTTC
14,NA,TRBJ2-7,TRBV4-1,NA,CASSQDTRGSEQYF,TGCGCCAGCAGCCAAGACACCAGGGGAAGCGAGCAGTACTTC